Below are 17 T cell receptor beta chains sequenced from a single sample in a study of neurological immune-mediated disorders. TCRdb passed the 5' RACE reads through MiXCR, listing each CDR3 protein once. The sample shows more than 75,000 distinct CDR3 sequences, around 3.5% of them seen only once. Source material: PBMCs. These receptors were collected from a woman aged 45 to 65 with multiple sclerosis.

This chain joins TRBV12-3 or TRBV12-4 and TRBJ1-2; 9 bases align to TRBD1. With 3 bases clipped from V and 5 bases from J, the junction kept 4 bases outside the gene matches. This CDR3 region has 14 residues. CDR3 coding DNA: TGTGCCAGCAGTTTGGACAGGGGAGGGTATGGCTACACCTTC. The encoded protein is CASSLDRGGYGYTF.

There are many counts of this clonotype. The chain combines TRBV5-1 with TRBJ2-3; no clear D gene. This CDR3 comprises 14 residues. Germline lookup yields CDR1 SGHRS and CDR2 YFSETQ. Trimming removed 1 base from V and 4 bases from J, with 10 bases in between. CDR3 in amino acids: CASSLRAVPDTQYF. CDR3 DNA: TGCGCCAGCAGCTTGAGGGCAGTGCCAGATACGCAGTATTTT.

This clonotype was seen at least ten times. DNA of the CDR3: TGTGCCAGCATCATCAGGGGGCGCGACAATGAGCAGTTCTTC. Translated: CASIIRGRDNEQFF. The rearrangement uses TRBV12-3 or TRBV12-4 and TRBJ2-1; 8 bases are shared with TRBD1. This CDR3 contains 14 residues. After removal of 7 bases from V and 5 bases from J, the junction contained 7 bases not matched to a gene.

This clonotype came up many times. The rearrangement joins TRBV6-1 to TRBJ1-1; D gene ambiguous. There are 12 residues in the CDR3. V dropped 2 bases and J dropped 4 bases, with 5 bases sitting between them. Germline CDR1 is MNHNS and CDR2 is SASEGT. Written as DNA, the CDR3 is TGTGCCAGCAGTGAACCCTTCACTGAAGCTTTCTTT. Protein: CASSEPFTEAFF.

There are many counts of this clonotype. CDR3 DNA: TGTGCCAGCAGCTTAGTAGGGAATGGAAACACCATATATTTT. Residues: CASSLVGNGNTIYF. This chain joins TRBV7-6 and TRBJ1-3; no definite D call. The V and J ends lost 1 base and 3 bases respectively, with 7 bases between them. CDR1 and CDR2 from the germline V gene are SGHVS and FNYEAQ. CDR3 length: 14 amino acids.

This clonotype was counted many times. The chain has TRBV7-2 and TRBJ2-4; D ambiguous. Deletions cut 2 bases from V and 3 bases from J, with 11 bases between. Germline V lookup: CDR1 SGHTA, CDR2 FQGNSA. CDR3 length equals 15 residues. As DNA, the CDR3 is TGTGCCAGCAGCTTATTTATGTTTGGCAAAAACATTCAGTACTTC. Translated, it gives CASSLFMFGKNIQYF.

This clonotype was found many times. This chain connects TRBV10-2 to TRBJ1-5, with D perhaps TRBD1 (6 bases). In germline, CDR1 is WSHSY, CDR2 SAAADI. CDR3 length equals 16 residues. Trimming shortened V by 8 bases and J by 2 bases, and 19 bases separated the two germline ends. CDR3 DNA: TGCGCCAGCTCAGAAAAGGGGGGGGGAGGCAATCAGCCCCAGCATTTT. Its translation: CASSEKGGGGNQPQHF.

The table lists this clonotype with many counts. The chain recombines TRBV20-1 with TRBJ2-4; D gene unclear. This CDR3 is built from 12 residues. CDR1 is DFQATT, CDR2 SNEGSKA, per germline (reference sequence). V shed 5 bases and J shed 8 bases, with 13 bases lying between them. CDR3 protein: CSAGTREDIQYF. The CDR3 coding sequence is TGCAGTGCTGGAACAAGAGAGGACATTCAGTACTTC.

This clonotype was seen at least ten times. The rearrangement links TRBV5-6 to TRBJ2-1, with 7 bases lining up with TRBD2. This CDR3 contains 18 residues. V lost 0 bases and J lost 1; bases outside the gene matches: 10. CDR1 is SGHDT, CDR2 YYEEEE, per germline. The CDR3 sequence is CASSLETLGGGSYNEQFF. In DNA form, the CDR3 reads TGTGCCAGCAGCTTGGAAACCCTGGGCGGGGGATCCTACAATGAGCAGTTCTTC. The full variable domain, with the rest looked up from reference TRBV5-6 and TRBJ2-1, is DAGVTQSPTHLIKTRGQQVTLRCSPKSGHDTVSWYQQALGQGPQFIFQYYEEEERQRGNFPDRFSGHQFPNYSSELNVNALLLGDSALYLCASSLETLGGGSYNEQFFGPGTRLTVL.

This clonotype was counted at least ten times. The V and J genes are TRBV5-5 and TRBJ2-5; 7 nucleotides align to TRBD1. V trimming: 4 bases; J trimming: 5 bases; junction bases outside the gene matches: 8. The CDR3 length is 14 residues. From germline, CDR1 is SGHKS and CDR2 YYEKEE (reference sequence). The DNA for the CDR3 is TGTGCCAGCAGCCCGGCCACAGGGGTCGAGACCCAGTACTTC. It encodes CASSPATGVETQYF.

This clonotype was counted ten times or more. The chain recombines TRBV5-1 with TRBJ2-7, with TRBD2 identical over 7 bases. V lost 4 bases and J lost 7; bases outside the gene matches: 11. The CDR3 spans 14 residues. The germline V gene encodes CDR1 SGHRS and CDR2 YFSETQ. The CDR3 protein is CASSVGRGGEEQYF. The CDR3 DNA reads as TGCGCCAGCAGCGTGGGGAGGGGAGGAGAAGAGCAGTACTTC. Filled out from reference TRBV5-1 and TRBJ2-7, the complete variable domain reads KAGVTQTPRYLIKTRGQQVTLSCSPISGHRSVSWYQQTPGQGLQFLFEYFSETQRNKGNFPGRFSGRQFSNSRSEMNVSTLELGDSALYLCASSVGRGGEEQYFGPGTRLTVT.

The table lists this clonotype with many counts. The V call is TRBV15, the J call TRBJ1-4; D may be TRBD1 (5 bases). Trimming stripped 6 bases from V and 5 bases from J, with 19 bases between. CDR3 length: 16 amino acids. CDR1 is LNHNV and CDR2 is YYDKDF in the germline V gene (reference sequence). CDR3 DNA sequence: TGTGCCACCAGTCCAATCCGGGACTCAATAAATGAAAAACTGTTTTTT. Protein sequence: CATSPIRDSINEKLFF.

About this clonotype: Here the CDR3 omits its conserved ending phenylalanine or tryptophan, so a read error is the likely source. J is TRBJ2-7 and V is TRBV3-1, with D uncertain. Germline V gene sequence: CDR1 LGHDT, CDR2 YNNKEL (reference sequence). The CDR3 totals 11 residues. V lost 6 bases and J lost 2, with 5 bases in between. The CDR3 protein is CASRPPYEQYN. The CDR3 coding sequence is TGTGCCAGCAGGCCACCCTACGAGCAGTACAAC.

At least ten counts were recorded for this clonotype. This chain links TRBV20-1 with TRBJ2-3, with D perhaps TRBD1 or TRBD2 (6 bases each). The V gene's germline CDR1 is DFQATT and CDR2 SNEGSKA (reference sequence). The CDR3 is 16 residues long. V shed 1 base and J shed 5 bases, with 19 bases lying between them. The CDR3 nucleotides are TGCAGTGCTAGAGTCGGGGGCCCCGTTTTTAGAGATACGCAGTATTTT. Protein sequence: CSARVGGPVFRDTQYF.

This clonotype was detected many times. The CDR3 region is CASSLGPGGTEAFF. DNA of the CDR3: TGTGCCAGCAGCTTAGGACCAGGGGGGACTGAAGCTTTCTTT. The V call is TRBV7-2, the J call TRBJ1-1; 7 bases fit TRBD1. CDR3 length equals 14 residues. Germline CDR1 and CDR2: SGHTA and FQGNSA. Trimming took 1 base from V and 5 from J; bases not matched to a gene: 4. Based on the CDR3 plus reference TRBV7-2 and TRBJ1-1, the full variable domain is GAGVSQSPSNKVTEKGKDVELRCDPISGHTALYWYRQSLGQGLEFLIYFQGNSAPDKSGLPSDRFSAERTGGSVSTLTIQRTQQEDSAVYLCASSLGPGGTEAFFGQGTRLTVV.

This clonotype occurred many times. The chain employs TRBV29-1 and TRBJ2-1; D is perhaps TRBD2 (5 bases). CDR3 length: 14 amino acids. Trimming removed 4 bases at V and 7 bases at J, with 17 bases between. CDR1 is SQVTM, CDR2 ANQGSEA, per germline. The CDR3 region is CSVAGIQNGNEQFF. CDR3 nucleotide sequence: TGCAGCGTTGCCGGGATTCAAAATGGGAATGAGCAGTTCTTC.

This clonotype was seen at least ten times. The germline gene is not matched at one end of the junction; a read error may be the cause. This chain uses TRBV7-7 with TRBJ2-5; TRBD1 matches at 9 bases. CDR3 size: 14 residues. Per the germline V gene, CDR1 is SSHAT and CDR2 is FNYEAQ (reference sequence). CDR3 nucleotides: TGTGCTAGCAGACCACAGGGGGCTAAAGAGACCCAGTACTTC. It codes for CASRPQGAKETQYF.